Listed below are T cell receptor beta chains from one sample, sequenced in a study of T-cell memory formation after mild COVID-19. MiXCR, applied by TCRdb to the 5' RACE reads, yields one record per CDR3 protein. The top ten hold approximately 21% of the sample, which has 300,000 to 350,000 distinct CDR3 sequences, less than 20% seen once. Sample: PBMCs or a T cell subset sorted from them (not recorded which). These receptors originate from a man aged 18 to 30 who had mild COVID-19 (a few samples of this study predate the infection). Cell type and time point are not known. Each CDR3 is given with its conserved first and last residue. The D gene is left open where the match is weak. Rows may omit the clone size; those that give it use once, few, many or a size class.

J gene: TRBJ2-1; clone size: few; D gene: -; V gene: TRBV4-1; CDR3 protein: CASSGADSYNEQFF; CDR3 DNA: TGCGCCAGCAGCGGCGCAGACTCCTACAATGAGCAGTTCTTC
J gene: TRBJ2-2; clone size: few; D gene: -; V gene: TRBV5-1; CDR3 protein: CASSSRGGNTGELFF; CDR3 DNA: TGCGCCAGCAGCTCCCGGGGAGGGAACACCGGGGAGCTGTTTTTT
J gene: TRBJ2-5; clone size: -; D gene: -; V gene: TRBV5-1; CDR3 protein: CASSWQGREETQYF; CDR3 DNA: TGCGCCAGCAGCTGGCAGGGACGGGAAGAGACCCAGTACTTC
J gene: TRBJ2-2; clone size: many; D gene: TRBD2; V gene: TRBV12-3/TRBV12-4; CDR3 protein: CASSLTSGNTGELFF; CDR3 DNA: TGTGCCAGCAGTCTGACTAGCGGGAACACCGGGGAGCTGTTTTTT
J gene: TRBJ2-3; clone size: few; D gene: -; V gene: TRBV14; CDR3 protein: CASSQRPRWSSTDTQYF; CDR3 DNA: TGTGCCAGCAGCCAAAGACCAAGGTGGTCCAGCACAGATACGCAGTATTTT
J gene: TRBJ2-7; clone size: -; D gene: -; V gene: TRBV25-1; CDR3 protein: CASSDPGASYEQYF; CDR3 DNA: TGTGCCAGCAGTGACCCAGGGGCGTCCTACGAGCAGTACTTC
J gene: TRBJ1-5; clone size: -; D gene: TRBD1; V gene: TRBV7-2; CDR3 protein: CASSPGGTGISNQPQHF; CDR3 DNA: TGTGCCAGCAGCCCCGGCGGGACAGGGATAAGCAATCAGCCCCAGCATTTT
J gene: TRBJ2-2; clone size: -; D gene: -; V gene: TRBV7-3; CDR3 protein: CASSLGLQGIRDTGELFF; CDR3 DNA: TGTGCCAGCAGCTTGGGGTTACAGGGAATACGGGACACCGGGGAGCTGTTTTTT
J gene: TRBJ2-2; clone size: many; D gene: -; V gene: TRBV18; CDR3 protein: CASSAQGNTGELFF; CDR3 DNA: TGTGCCAGCTCAGCACAGGGAAACACCGGGGAGCTGTTTTTT
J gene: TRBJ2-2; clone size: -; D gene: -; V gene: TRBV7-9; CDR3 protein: CASRTGGAGIKPGELFF; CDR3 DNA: TGTGCCAGCAGGACAGGCGGGGCAGGGATCAAACCCGGGGAGCTGTTTTTT
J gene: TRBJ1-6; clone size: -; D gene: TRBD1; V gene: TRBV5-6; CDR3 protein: CASSPGQRNSPLHF; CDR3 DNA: TGTGCCAGCAGCCCGGGACAGCGGAATTCACCCCTCCACTTT
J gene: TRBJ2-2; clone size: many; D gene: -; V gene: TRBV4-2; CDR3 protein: CASSQGIDARELFF; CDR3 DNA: TGTGCCAGCAGCCAAGGAATAGATGCCCGGGAGCTGTTTTTT
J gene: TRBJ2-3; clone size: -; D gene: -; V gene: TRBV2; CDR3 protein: CASSEALQDWTQQYF; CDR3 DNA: TGTGCCAGCAGTGAAGCGCTCCAAGATTGGACCCAGCAGTATTTT
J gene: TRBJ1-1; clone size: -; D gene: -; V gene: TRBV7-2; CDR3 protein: CASSYLGGANTEAFF; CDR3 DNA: TGTGCCAGCAGCTACCTCGGGGGCGCGAACACTGAAGCTTTCTTT
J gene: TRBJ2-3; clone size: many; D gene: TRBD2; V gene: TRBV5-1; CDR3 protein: CASSLGGLALTDTQYF; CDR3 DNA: TGCGCCAGCAGCTTGGGGGGACTAGCGTTGACAGATACGCAGTATTTT
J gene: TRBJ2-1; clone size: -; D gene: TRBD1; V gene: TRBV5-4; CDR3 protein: CASRYAGQGGPYNEQFF; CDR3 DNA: TGTGCCAGCAGGTATGCAGGACAGGGAGGCCCCTACAATGAGCAGTTCTTC
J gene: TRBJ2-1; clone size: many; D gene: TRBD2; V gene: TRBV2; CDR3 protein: CASSGGRVRDEQFF; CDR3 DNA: TGTGCCAGCAGTGGTGGGAGGGTCCGGGATGAGCAGTTCTTC
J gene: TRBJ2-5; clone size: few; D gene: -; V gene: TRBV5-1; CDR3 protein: CASIPSPTEETQYF; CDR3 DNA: TGCGCCAGCATCCCCAGTCCCACGGAAGAGACCCAGTACTTC
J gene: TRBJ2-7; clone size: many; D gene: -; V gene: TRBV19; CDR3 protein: CASSSGSYEQYF; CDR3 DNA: TGTGCCAGTAGTTCCGGTTCCTACGAGCAGTACTTC
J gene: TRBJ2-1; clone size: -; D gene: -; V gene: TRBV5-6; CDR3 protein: CASSLRPIYNEQFF; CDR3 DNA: TGTGCCAGCAGCTTGCGGCCGATCTACAATGAGCAGTTCTTC
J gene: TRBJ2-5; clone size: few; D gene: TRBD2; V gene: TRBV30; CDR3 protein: CGSARERGAVETQYF; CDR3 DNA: TGTGGATCGGCCCGGGAGCGGGGGGCCGTGGAGACCCAGTACTTC
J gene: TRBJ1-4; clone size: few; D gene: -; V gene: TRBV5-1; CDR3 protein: CASRLTGSTNEKLFF; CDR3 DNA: TGCGCCAGCAGGTTGACAGGATCCACTAATGAAAAACTGTTTTTT
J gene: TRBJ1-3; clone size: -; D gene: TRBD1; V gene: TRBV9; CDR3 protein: CASSLRTGAGNTIYF; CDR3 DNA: TGTGCCAGCAGCCTGCGGACAGGGGCAGGAAACACCATATATTTT
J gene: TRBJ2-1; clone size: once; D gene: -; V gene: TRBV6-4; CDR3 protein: CASSDSNSRNEQFF; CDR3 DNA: TGTGCCAGCAGTGACTCGAATAGTAGGAATGAGCAGTTCTTC
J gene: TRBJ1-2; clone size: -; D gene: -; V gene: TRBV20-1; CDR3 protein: CSARGVYQNYGYTF; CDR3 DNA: TGCAGTGCTAGAGGGGTCTACCAAAACTATGGCTACACCTTC
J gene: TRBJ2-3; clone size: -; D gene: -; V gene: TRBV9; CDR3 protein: CASSVSGGDTDTQYF; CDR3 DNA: TGTGCCAGCAGCGTATCTGGCGGGGACACAGATACGCAGTATTTT
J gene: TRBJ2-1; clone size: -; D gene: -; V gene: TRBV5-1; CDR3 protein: CASSLANFGNEQFF; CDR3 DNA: TGCGCCAGCAGCTTGGCCAACTTTGGAAATGAGCAGTTCTTC
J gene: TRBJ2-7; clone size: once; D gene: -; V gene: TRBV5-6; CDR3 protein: CASRATRASYEQYF; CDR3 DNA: TGTGCCAGCAGGGCAACAAGGGCCAGCTACGAGCAGTACTTC
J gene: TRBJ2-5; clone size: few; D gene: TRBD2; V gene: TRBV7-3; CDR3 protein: CASSPGGLAPRAQYF; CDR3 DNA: TGTGCCAGCAGCCCCGGGGGGTTAGCGCCAAGGGCCCAGTACTTC
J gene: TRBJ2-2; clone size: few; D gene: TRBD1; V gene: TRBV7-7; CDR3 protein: CASSLSGGDAGELFF; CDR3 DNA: TGTGCCAGCAGCTTGTCAGGGGGCGACGCCGGGGAGCTGTTTTTT
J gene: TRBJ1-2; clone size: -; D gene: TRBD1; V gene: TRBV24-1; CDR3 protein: CATQTGPLSGYTF; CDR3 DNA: TGTGCCACCCAGACAGGGCCCTTGAGTGGCTACACCTTC
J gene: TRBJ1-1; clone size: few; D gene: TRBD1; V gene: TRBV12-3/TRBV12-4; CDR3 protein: CASGPGQGNTEAFF; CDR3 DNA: TGTGCCAGCGGTCCGGGACAGGGGAACACTGAAGCTTTCTTT
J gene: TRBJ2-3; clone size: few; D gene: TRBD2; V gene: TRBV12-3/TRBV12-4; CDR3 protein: CASSWTSGPADTQYF; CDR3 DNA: TGTGCCAGCAGCTGGACTAGCGGACCCGCAGATACGCAGTATTTT
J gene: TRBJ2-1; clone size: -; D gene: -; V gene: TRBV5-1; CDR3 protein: CASSPTRGSEQFF; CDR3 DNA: TGCGCCAGCAGCCCCACCCGAGGTAGTGAGCAGTTCTTC